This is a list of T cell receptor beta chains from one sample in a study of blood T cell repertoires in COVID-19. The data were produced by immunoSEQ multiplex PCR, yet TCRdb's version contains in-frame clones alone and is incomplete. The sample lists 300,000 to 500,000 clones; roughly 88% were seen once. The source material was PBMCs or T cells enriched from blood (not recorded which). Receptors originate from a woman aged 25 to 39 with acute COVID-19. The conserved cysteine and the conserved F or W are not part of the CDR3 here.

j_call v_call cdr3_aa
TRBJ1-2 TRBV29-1 SASNGGGGYT
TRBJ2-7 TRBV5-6 ASSQGTGGYEQY
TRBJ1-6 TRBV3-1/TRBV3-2 ASSQREENSPLH
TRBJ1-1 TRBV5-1 ASSLTGGRDTEAF
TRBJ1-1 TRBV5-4 ASSLGTGMFGAF
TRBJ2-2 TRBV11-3 ASSPDRVGELF
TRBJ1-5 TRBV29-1 SRGKGRRGNNQPQH
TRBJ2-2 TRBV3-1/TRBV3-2 ASSWQGGTGELF
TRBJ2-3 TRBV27 ASTRQGYVTDTQY
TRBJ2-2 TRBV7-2 ASSLVGGITGELF
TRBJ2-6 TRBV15 ATRPTTGPILSGANVLT
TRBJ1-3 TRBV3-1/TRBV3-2 ASSHGASGNTIY
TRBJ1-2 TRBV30 AWSVERNSLYGYT
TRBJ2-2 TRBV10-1 ASSVDNTGELF
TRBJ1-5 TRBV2 ASSIQGNSNQPQH
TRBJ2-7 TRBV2 ASRRDRLSSYEQY
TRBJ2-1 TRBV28 ASSLGTAGYEQF
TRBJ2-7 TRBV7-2 ASGQGGTPYEQY
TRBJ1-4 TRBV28 ASSLLGQENEKLF
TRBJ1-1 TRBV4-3 ASSQRNRGTEAF